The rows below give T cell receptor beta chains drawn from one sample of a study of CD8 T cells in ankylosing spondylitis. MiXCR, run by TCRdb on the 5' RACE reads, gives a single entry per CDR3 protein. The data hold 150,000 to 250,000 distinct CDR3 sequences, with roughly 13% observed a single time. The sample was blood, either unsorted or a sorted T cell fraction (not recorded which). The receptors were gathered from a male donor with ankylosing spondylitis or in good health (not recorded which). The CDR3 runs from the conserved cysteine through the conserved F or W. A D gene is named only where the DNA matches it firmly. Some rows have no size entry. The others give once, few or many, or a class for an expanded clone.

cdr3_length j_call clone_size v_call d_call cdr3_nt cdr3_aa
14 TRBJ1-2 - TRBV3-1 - TGTGCCAGCAGCCAGGGAGGGCATAACTATGGCTACACCTTC CASSQGGHNYGYTF
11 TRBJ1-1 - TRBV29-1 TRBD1 TGCAGCGTTGAGAAAACCAGGGGGGCTTTCTTT CSVEKTRGAFF
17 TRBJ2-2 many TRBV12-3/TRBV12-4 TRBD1 TGTGCCAGCAGTTTTGGACAGGGGGTGGGACTCACCGGGGAGCTGTTTTTT CASSFGQGVGLTGELFF
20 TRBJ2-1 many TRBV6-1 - TGTGCCAGCAGTGAACCCCTGGAACTAGCTCTACCCTTCTCCTACAATGAGCAGTTCTTC CASSEPLELALPFSYNEQFF
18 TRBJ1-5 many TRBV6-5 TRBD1 TGTGCCAGCAGTTATTCGGCGCTCAGGGGGCTTAAGAATCAGCCCCAGCATTTT CASSYSALRGLKNQPQHF
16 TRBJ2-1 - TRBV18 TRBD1 TGTGCCAGCTCATCTCAAGGGACAGGGGTAAACAATGAGCAGTTCTTC CASSSQGTGVNNEQFF
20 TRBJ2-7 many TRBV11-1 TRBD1 TGTGCCAGCAGCTCCTTTGAGGACAGGGGTAGGGGCGGCTTACCTTACGAGCAGTACTTC CASSSFEDRGRGGLPYEQYF
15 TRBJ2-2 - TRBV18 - TGTGCCAGCTCACCACCGGCGGGGAACACCGGGGAGCTGTTTTTT CASSPPAGNTGELFF
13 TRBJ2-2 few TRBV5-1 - TGCGCCAGCAGCTTCTCGGTCCCCGGGGAGCTGTTTTTT CASSFSVPGELFF
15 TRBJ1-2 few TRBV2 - TGTGCCAGCAGTGAATTTGGGGTTAAAAGTAATGGCTACACCTTC CASSEFGVKSNGYTF
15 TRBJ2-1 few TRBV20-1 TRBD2 TGCAGTGCTAAGCCCCTGACTAGCGGGAGGAATGAGCAGTTCTTC CSAKPLTSGRNEQFF
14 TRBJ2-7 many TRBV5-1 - TGCGCCAGCAGCTTGGGTCCTACCCTCTACGAGCAGTACTTC CASSLGPTLYEQYF
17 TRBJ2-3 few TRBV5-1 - TGCGCCAGCAGCTTGGGGGCTCGTCCGGGGAGCACAGATACGCAGTATTTT CASSLGARPGSTDTQYF
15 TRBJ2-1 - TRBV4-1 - TGCGCCAGCAGCCACCTTCCGGGCCCCGGGGATGAGCAGTTCTTC CASSHLPGPGDEQFF
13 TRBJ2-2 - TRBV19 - TGTGCCAGTAGTATTGGAAAGACCGGGGAGCTGTTTTTT CASSIGKTGELFF
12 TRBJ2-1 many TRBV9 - TGTGCCAGCAGCAGCCAGGGGATAGAGCAGTTCTTC CASSSQGIEQFF
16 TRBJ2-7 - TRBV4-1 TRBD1 TGCGCCAGCAGCCAAGAAACGGGACAGGGCGTCTACGAGCAGTACTTC CASSQETGQGVYEQYF
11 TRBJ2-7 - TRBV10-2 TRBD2 TGCGCCAGCAGGGGAGGGGACGAGCAGTACTTC CASRGGDEQYF
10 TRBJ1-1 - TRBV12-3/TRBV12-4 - TGTGCCAGCAGACAGGGATCCCTTTTCTTT CASRQGSLFF
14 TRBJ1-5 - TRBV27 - TGTGCCAGCAGTTTATCCGCAGGGCGGACGGCCCAGCATTTT CASSLSAGRTAQHF
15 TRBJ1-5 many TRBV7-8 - TGTGCCAGCAGCTTACCCGGGACATTCGATCAGCCCCAGCATTTT CASSLPGTFDQPQHF
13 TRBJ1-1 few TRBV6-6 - TGTGCCAGCAGTTACGGGGTCGGGGATGAAGCTTTCTTT CASSYGVGDEAFF
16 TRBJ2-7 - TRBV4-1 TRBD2 TGCGCCAGCAGCCAAGATCCAGCTAGCGGGAGCTACGAGCAGTACTTC CASSQDPASGSYEQYF
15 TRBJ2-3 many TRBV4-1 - TGCGCCAGCAGCCAAGCTGAAGCCAACACAGATACGCAGTATTTT CASSQAEANTDTQYF
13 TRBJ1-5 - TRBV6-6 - TGTGCCAGCAGTACCAGGGAGATTCAGCCCCAGCATTTT CASSTREIQPQHF
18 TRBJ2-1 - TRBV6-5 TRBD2 TGTGCCAGCAGTTACTCGGTAGCGGGGGTTACCTCCTACAATGAGCAGTTCTTC CASSYSVAGVTSYNEQFF
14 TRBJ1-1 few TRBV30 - TGTGCCTGGAGAGAGTTGGGACCGATCACTGAAGCTTTCTTT CAWRELGPITEAFF
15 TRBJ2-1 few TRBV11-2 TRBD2 TGTGCCAGCAGCCCCGGGACTAGCACCTTCAATGAGCAGTTCTTC CASSPGTSTFNEQFF
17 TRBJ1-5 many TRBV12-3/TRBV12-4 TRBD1 TGTGCCAGCAGTTCTTCACCGGGACAGGGCTGGGGTCAGCCCCAGCATTTT CASSSSPGQGWGQPQHF
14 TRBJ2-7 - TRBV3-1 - TGTGCCAGCAGCCAACTAGCTGCTCACTACGAGCAGTACTTC CASSQLAAHYEQYF
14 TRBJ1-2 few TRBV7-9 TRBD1 TGTGCCAGCAGTTATGACAGGGAAAACTATGGCTACACCTTC CASSYDRENYGYTF